The rows below give T cell receptor beta chains drawn from one sample of a study of metastatic and nonmetastatic thyroid tumors. TCRdb re-analyzed the PCR reads through MiXCR. The data show tens of thousands of clones, about a sixth seen once. The sequencing input was blood. These receptors all stem from a female donor with papillary thyroid cancer or a benign thyroid nodule (not recorded which). Some clones in this sample may be carry-over from other donors' samples. Each CDR3 is given with its conserved first and last residue. The D gene is left open where the match is weak. Size is omitted from some rows. Given values are once, few, many or a class for expanded clones.

j_gene: TRBJ2-7; abundance: medium-sized; v_gene: TRBV6-1; d_gene: TRBD1; CDR3aa: CASGGTGGYEQYF; CDR3nt: TGTGCCAGCGGGGGGACAGGGGGGTACGAGCAGTACTTC
j_gene: TRBJ1-4; abundance: many; v_gene: TRBV3-1; d_gene: .; CDR3aa: CASAPGPGAREKLFF; CDR3nt: TGTGCCAGCGCGCCGGGGCCCGGGGCGCGCGAAAAACTGTTTTTT
j_gene: TRBJ2-3; abundance: many; v_gene: TRBV10-2; d_gene: .; CDR3aa: CASSELAAPSTDTQYF; CDR3nt: TGCGCCAGCAGTGAGTTGGCTGCGCCTAGCACAGATACGCAGTATTTT
j_gene: TRBJ2-7; abundance: few; v_gene: TRBV28; d_gene: .; CDR3aa: CASWPTGSSVDEQYF; CDR3nt: TGTGCCAGCTGGCCCACAGGGTCAAGCGTCGACGAGCAGTACTTC
j_gene: TRBJ1-4; abundance: many; v_gene: TRBV7-9; d_gene: .; CDR3aa: CASSSRKIYGATNEKLFF; CDR3nt: TGTGCCAGCAGCTCGCGCAAAATTTACGGGGCAACTAATGAAAAACTGTTTTTT
j_gene: TRBJ2-7; abundance: .; v_gene: TRBV20-1; d_gene: .; CDR3aa: CSASEVSYEQYF; CDR3nt: TGCAGTGCTAGTGAAGTATCTTACGAGCAGTACTTT
j_gene: TRBJ1-2; abundance: many; v_gene: TRBV15; d_gene: TRBD1; CDR3aa: CATSGVRGLGYTF; CDR3nt: TGTGCCACCAGCGGAGTGAGGGGGCTGGGCTACACCTTC
j_gene: TRBJ1-1; abundance: many; v_gene: TRBV19; d_gene: .; CDR3aa: CASSRTGGDTEAFF; CDR3nt: TGTGCCAGTAGCCGTACAGGTGGGGACACTGAAGCTTTCTTT
j_gene: TRBJ1-3; abundance: many; v_gene: TRBV4-1; d_gene: .; CDR3aa: CASSQEGRGSGNTIYF; CDR3nt: TGCGCCAGCAGCCAAGAGGGGCGGGGGTCGGGAAACACCATATATTTT
j_gene: TRBJ1-1; abundance: many; v_gene: TRBV20-1; d_gene: .; CDR3aa: CSARDLSGNEAFF; CDR3nt: TGCAGTGCTAGAGATTTGTCGGGGAATGAAGCTTTCTTT
j_gene: TRBJ2-7; abundance: medium-sized; v_gene: TRBV6-1; d_gene: .; CDR3aa: CASTRTFYEQYF; CDR3nt: TGTGCCAGCACTCGGACCTTCTACGAGCAGTACTTC
j_gene: TRBJ2-2; abundance: many; v_gene: TRBV19; d_gene: .; CDR3aa: CASKGRGDTGELFF; CDR3nt: TGTGCCAGTAAGGGGCGAGGGGATACCGGGGAGCTGTTTTTT
j_gene: TRBJ2-1; abundance: many; v_gene: TRBV7-2; d_gene: .; CDR3aa: CASSSGSRVERNEQFF; CDR3nt: TGTGCCAGCAGCTCCGGTTCACGCGTTGAACGCAATGAGCAGTTCTTC
j_gene: TRBJ2-3; abundance: many; v_gene: TRBV12-3/TRBV12-4; d_gene: TRBD2; CDR3aa: CASSGGLAGGYTDTQYF; CDR3nt: TGTGCCAGCAGTGGGGGACTAGCGGGGGGATACACAGATACGCAGTATTTT
j_gene: TRBJ1-1; abundance: many; v_gene: TRBV12-3/TRBV12-4; d_gene: TRBD1; CDR3aa: CASSLVGQGTTEAFF; CDR3nt: TGTGCCAGCAGTTTGGTGGGACAGGGGACCACTGAAGCTTTCTTT